This is a list of T cell receptor beta chains from one sample in a study of CD8 T cells in Susac syndrome. TCRdb analysed the immunoSEQ multiplex PCR reads with MiXCR anew, one entry per CDR3 protein. The top ten hold roughly 0.1% of the sample, which has some 220,000 distinct CDR3 sequences, 95% seen once. Sequenced: CD4+ T cells from PBMCs. These receptors were collected from a human donor with multiple sclerosis. Each CDR3 is given with its conserved first and last residue. Each record gives: CDR3 length, J gene, V gene, D gene, clone size, CDR3 protein, CDR3 DNA. A D gene is named only where the DNA matches it firmly. Only part of the rows carry a size: once, few, many, or a class if the clone is expanded.

11 TRBJ2-2 TRBV29-1 NA once CSGRNTGELFF TGCAGCGGCAGAAACACCGGGGAGCTGTTTTTT
15 TRBJ1-1 TRBV4-1 NA NA CASSPTPDRNTEAFF TGCGCCAGCAGCCCAACCCCGGACAGGAACACTGAAGCTTTCTTT
14 TRBJ2-3 TRBV6-1 NA NA CASAPTRYTDTQYF TGTGCCAGCGCTCCGACCCGATATACAGATACGCAGTATTTT
13 TRBJ2-5 TRBV3-1 TRBD1 NA CASNLDRVGTQYF TGTGCCAGCAACCTGGACAGGGTCGGGACCCAGTACTTC
13 TRBJ2-1 TRBV3-1 TRBD2 NA CASRVAGEGEQFF TGTGCCAGCAGGGTCGCGGGAGAGGGCGAGCAGTTCTTC
12 TRBJ2-7 TRBV28 NA NA CASSPRLYEQYF TGTGCCAGCAGTCCCCGTCTATACGAGCAGTACTTC
11 TRBJ2-7 TRBV2 NA NA CASTYSYEQYF TGTGCCAGCACCTACTCCTACGAGCAGTACTTC
13 TRBJ2-2 TRBV5-1 NA NA CASSLIVGGELFF TGCGCCAGCAGCTTGATTGTCGGCGGGGAGCTGTTTTTT
13 TRBJ2-1 TRBV7-9 NA NA CASSLSQYNEQFF TGTGCCAGCAGCTTGTCACAATACAATGAGCAGTTCTTC
14 TRBJ2-1 TRBV10-3 NA NA CAISPRDSHNEQFF TGTGCCATCAGTCCACGAGACAGTCACAATGAGCAGTTCTTC
14 TRBJ2-7 TRBV5-4 NA NA CASSLGQDSYEQYF TGTGCCAGCAGCTTGGGTCAGGACTCCTACGAGCAGTACTTC
13 TRBJ2-7 TRBV12-3/TRBV12-4 NA NA CASRRTGGREQYF TGTGCCAGCAGGCGGACCGGGGGTCGGGAGCAGTACTTC
12 TRBJ1-1 TRBV19 NA NA CASGGRNTEAFF TGTGCCAGTGGGGGGCGGAACACTGAAGCTTTCTTT
12 TRBJ1-4 TRBV29-1 NA NA CSYREEDEKLFF TGCAGCTACCGGGAGGAGGATGAAAAACTGTTTTTT
14 TRBJ2-5 TRBV3-1 NA NA CASSHGGSGETQYF TGTGCCAGCAGCCACGGAGGGTCGGGAGAGACCCAGTACTTC
9 TRBJ1-1 TRBV12-2 NA NA CASPGEAFF TGTGCAAGTCCGGGTGAAGCTTTCTTT
15 TRBJ2-2 TRBV7-2 NA once CASSRRQAGTGELFF TGTGCCAGCAGCCGTCGACAGGCTGGGACCGGGGAGCTGTTTTTT
13 TRBJ2-3 TRBV30 TRBD2 NA CACGRGGTDTQYF TGTGCCTGTGGACGGGGGGGCACAGATACGCAGTATTTT
15 TRBJ1-5 TRBV12-3/TRBV12-4 NA NA CASSLLTHPNQPQHF TGTGCCAGCAGTTTGCTGACCCACCCTAATCAGCCCCAGCATTTT
14 TRBJ1-1 TRBV30 NA NA CAWSAGIRDTEAFF TGTGCCTGGAGTGCCGGAATCAGGGACACTGAAGCTTTCTTT
15 TRBJ2-3 TRBV2 NA NA CASSVGRTGTDTQYF TGTGCCAGCAGTGTCGGACGCACCGGCACAGATACGCAGTATTTT
13 TRBJ2-7 TRBV6-5 NA NA CASSYWRGYEQYF TGTGCCAGCAGTTACTGGCGGGGCTACGAGCAGTACTTC
14 TRBJ2-4 TRBV2 TRBD1 NA CASSPRDRGGIQYF TGTGCCAGCAGTCCCCGGGACAGGGGGGGCATTCAGTACTTC
12 TRBJ1-6 TRBV3-1 NA NA CASSQSGSPLHF TGTGCCAGCAGCCAGTCCGGGTCACCCCTCCACTTT
15 TRBJ1-5 TRBV29-1 TRBD1 NA CSVATTGDVNQPQHF TGCAGCGTTGCTACGACAGGGGACGTAAATCAGCCCCAGCATTTT
13 TRBJ2-3 TRBV10-3 NA NA CAISADSTDTQYF TGTGCCATCAGCGCCGACAGCACAGATACGCAGTATTTT
15 TRBJ2-5 TRBV6-5 NA NA CASSRGRGRTETQYF TGTGCCAGCAGCCGGGGCCGGGGACGGACAGAGACCCAGTACTTC
13 TRBJ1-2 TRBV27 NA once CASSDLQAYGYTF TGTGCCAGCAGCGATTTACAGGCGTATGGCTACACCTTC
14 TRBJ2-7 TRBV7-3 TRBD2 NA CASSLGTSASEQYF TGTGCCAGCAGCTTAGGGACTAGCGCGTCCGAGCAGTACTTC
15 TRBJ2-3 TRBV12-3/TRBV12-4 TRBD2 NA CASRSTSGSTDTQYF TGTGCCAGCAGATCAACTAGCGGAAGCACAGATACGCAGTATTTT
15 TRBJ2-7 TRBV4-1 TRBD2 NA CASSQGTSAGYEQYF TGCGCCAGCAGCCAAGGGACTAGCGCGGGCTACGAGCAGTACTTC
16 TRBJ2-5 TRBV12-5 NA NA CASGLGAHGGLETQYF TGTGCTAGTGGTTTGGGGGCACATGGGGGCCTCGAGACCCAGTACTTC
12 TRBJ1-5 TRBV29-1 NA few CSVGGYNQPQHF TGCAGCGTTGGTGGTTATAATCAGCCCCAGCATTTT
14 TRBJ2-7 TRBV2 TRBD1 NA CASSFGTASYEQYF TGTGCCAGCAGTTTCGGGACAGCCTCCTACGAGCAGTACTTC
14 TRBJ2-1 TRBV6-5 TRBD1 NA CASSGTGGAFRQFF TGTGCCAGCAGTGGGACAGGCGGCGCGTTTAGGCAGTTCTTC
17 TRBJ2-1 TRBV29-1 NA NA CSVPPPRRGGSYNEQFF TGCAGCGTTCCCCCCCCGCGGCGGGGAGGATCCTACAATGAGCAGTTCTTC
16 TRBJ2-5 TRBV7-8 TRBD2 once CASSPIQREGRETQYF TGTGCCAGCAGCCCGATCCAGCGGGAGGGCCGAGAGACCCAGTACTTC
19 TRBJ2-3 TRBV3-1 TRBD2 NA CASSQGVRLAGGSTDTQYF TGTGCCAGCAGCCAAGGGGTTCGACTAGCGGGGGGCAGCACAGATACGCAGTATTTT
12 TRBJ1-1 TRBV30 NA NA CACIFGYTEAFF TGTGCCTGCATCTTCGGGTACACTGAAGCTTTCTTT
15 TRBJ2-5 TRBV6-5 TRBD2 NA CASSAPSAGGETQYF TGTGCCAGCAGCGCCCCATCAGCGGGGGGGGAGACCCAGTACTTC
14 TRBJ2-7 TRBV7-9 TRBD1 NA CASSKGTGLYEQYF TGTGCCAGCAGCAAAGGGACAGGGCTGTACGAGCAGTACTTC
15 TRBJ1-5 TRBV5-4 TRBD1 few CASSLGQGLNQPQHF TGTGCCAGCAGCTTGGGACAGGGACTCAATCAGCCCCAGCATTTT
15 TRBJ1-4 TRBV28 TRBD1 NA CASSPGGRVNEKLFF TGTGCCAGCAGTCCAGGGGGCAGAGTTAATGAAAAACTGTTTTTT
14 TRBJ2-3 TRBV20-1 TRBD1 NA CSARGAGGSHTQYF TGCAGTGCTAGAGGGGCAGGGGGCTCCCATACGCAGTATTTT
14 TRBJ1-1 TRBV29-1 NA NA CSVTGSGMNTEAFF TGCAGCGTTACAGGGTCGGGAATGAACACTGAAGCTTTCTTT